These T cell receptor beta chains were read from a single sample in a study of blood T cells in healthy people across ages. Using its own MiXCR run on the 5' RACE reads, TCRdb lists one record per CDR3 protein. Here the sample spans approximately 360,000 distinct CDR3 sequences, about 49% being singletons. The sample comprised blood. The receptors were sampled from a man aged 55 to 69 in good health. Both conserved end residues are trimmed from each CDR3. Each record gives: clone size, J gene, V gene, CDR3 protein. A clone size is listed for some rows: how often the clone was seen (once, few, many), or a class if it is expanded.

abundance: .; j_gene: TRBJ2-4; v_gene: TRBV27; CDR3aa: ASSLRDSGEY
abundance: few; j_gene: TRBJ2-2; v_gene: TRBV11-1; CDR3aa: ASQGELNTGELF
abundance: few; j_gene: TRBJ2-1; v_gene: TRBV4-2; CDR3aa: ASSQAREMNEQF
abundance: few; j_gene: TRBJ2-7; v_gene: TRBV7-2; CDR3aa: ASSLEGALSSYEQY
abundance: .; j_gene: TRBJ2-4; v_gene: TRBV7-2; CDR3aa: ASSLVGTGQIIQY
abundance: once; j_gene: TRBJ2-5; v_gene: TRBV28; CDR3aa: ASSTSSGDRVIQETQY
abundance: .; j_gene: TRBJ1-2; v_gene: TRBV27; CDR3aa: ASSAYRDYYGYT
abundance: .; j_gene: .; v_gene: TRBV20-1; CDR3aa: SGQGTGYEQY
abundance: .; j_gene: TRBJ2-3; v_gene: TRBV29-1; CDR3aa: SVGKKEAITDTQY
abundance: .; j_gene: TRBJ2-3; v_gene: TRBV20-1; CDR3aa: SARGRAGDPTDTQY
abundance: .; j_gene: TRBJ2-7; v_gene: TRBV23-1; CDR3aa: ASSHLPGAYEQY
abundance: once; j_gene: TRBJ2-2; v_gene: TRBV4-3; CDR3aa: ASSGGTSGIVATGELF
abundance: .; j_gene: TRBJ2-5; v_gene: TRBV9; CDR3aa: ASSARTGPQETQY
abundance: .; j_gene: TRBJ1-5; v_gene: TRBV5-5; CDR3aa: ASSSGAYSNQPQH
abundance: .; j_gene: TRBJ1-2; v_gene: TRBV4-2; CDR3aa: ASSQEGDRDYGYT
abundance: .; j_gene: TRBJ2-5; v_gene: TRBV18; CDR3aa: ASSPRDNQETQY
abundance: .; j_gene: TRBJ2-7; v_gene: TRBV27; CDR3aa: ASGTANSYEQY
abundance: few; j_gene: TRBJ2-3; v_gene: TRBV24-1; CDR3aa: ATSDPAAGWGTDTQY
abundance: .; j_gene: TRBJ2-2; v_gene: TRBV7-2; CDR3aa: ASSLGTVGELF
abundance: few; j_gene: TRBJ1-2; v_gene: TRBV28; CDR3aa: ASSLRGPGYT
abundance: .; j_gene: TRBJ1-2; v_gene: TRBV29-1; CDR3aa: SVDGIRDTSDYGYT
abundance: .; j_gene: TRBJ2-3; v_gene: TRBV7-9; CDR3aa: ASGLGTATDTQY
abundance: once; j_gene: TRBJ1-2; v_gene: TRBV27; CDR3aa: ASSIQGAEGYGYT
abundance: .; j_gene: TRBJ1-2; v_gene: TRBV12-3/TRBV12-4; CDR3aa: ASSWGRGREGYT
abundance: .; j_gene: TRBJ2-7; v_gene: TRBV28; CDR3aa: ASRPPGQGGYEQY
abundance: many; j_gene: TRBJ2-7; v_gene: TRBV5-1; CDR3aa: ASSLLSYEQY
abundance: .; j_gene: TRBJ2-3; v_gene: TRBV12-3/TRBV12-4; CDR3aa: ASSWLESTDTQY
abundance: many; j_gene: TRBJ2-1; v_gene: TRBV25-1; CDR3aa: ASSPPGQSQF
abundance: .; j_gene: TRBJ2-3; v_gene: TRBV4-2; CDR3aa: ASSPEGAPRTDTQY
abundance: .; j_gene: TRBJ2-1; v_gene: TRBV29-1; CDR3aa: SGLEGPYSEQF
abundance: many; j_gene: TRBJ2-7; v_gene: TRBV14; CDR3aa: ASSRGASYEQY
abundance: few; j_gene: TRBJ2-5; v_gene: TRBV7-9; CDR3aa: ASSSRGGEGETQY
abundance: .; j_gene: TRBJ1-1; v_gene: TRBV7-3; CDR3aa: ASSRNGQGNTEAF
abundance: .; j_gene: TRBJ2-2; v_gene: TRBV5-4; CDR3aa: ASTWGENTGELF
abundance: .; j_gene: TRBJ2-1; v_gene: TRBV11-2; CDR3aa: ASSLGPSGPYNEQF
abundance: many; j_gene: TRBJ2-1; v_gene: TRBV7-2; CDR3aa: ASSLGGTHYNEQF
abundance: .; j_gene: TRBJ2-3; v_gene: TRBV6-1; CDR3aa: ASTGQGAGGRIDTQY
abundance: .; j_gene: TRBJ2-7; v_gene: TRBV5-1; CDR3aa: ASSLGWASGGSEQY
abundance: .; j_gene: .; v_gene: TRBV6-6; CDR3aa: ASTLRGTDTYNEQY
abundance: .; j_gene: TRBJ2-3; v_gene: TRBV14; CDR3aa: ASSQGDRGDTDTQY
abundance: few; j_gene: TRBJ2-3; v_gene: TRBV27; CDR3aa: ASSLAGTFTDTQY